The clone carrying this T cell receptor beta chain has only a few counts. The source of the sample is a study of control samples from healthy donors and cancer patients. Sequencing used immunoSEQ multiplex PCR; TCRdb keeps in-frame clones, though not all of them. This table has under 450,000 clones, around 90% appearing once. Germline V gene lookup returns CDR1 MDHEN and CDR2 SYDVKM. The CDR3 covers 16 residues. The trim removed 5 bases at V and 6 bases at J, leaving 12 bases unmatched. This TCR was sampled from a man between 40 and 49 years old with head and neck cancer. This chain joins TRBV28 and TRBJ1-5, with TRBD1 identical over 8 bases. Sequencing was done on a sample of PBMCs. This CDR3 is CASSTGGQGAAQPQHF. The CDR3 DNA reads TGTGCCAGCAGTACCGGAGGACAGGGAGCGGCTCAGCCCCAGCATTTT.